The clone carrying this TCR beta chain was observed a handful of times. Its antigen is currently unknown. The CDR3 runs 16 residues. The germline CDR1 and CDR2 sequences are KGHSH and LQKENI. After removal of 3 bases from V and 5 bases from J, the junction contained 10 bases not matched to a gene. The data stem from a study of T cell repertoires in cytomegalovirus infection. Across the whole study: Recently described HLA-C-restricted plus well-studied HLA-B-restricted CMV epitopes were used. Public TCR beta signatures were indicative of both CMV infection and a matching HLA type.

TCRdb ran MiXCR on the reads and lists one entry per CDR3 protein. The sample consists of around 430,000 distinct CDR3 sequences, about 39% of them appearing once. General study findings and limits: Public TCR beta family frequency separated CMV-and-HLA carriers, including in an independent cohort. Clonotype analysis showed dominance of the ex vivo response by HLA-C-restricted CMV-specific TCR beta clonotypes.

This sequence joins TRBV18 and TRBJ1-1; 9 bases are shared with TRBD1. The material sequenced was cultured PBMCs, taken from culture after CMV antigen stimulation. This TCR came from a human donor in good health (CMV status not recorded). Some clones in this sample may be carry-over from other donors' samples. The CDR3 here is CASSPRQGESGTEAFF. As DNA, the CDR3 is TGTGCCAGCTCACCCCGACAGGGGGAGTCGGGAACTGAAGCTTTCTTT.